The 27 T cell receptor beta chains given below trace back to one sample, sequenced in a study of blood T cell repertoires in COVID-19. Clones were read by immunoSEQ multiplex PCR, and TCRdb kept only the in-frame ones, dropping some. The sample has around 280,000 clones, around 90% seen once. The sequencing input was PBMCs or T cells enriched from blood (not recorded which). These receptors all come from a woman aged 40 to 50 who had recovered from COVID-19.

This chain's CDR3 is CASSQESGTATSYGYTF. CDR3 nucleotide sequence: TGCGCCAGCAGCCAAGAATCCGGGACAGCTACCTCCTATGGCTACACCTTC. The V call is TRBV4-1, the J call TRBJ1-2, with TRBD1 matching 7 bases. The CDR3 covers 17 residues. With V trimmed by 0 bases and J by 4 bases, 11 bases remained unmatched. The germline V gene has CDR1 MGHRA and CDR2 YSYEKL.

This chain joins TRBV7-6 and TRBJ2-1; D is unresolved. This CDR3 has 19 amino acids. With 4 bases removed from V and 0 bases from J, the gap between germline ends came to 22 bases. Germline CDR1 is SGHVS and CDR2 is FNYEAQ. CDR3 sequence reads: CASSSSAARPLGSYNEQFF. The CDR3 DNA is TGTGCCAGCAGCTCGAGCGCGGCTAGACCCCTCGGCTCCTACAATGAGCAGTTCTTC.

The chain has TRBV24-1 and TRBJ2-3; 10 nucleotides align to TRBD2. CDR3 length: 16 residues. V was clipped by 4 bases and J by 1 base; unmatched bases: 4. Germline V gene lookup returns CDR1 KGHDR and CDR2 SFDVKD. The chain's CDR3 is CATSDPGLAGTDTQYF. The CDR3 region has the DNA TGTGCCACCAGTGACCCTGGACTAGCGGGCACAGATACGCAGTATTTT.

This clone was counted only a few times. This rearrangement joins TRBV7-3 to TRBJ1-2, with TRBD1 matching over 7 bases. With V trimmed by 4 bases and J by 6 bases, 5 bases remained unmatched. Germline loops: CDR1 SGHTA, CDR2 FQGTGA. The CDR3 spans 13 residues. Here the CDR3 DNA reads TGTGCCAGCAGCTGGGGGCAGGGGGATGGCTACACCTTC. Amino acids: CASSWGQGDGYTF.

The rearrangement joins TRBV9 to TRBJ1-3, with D possibly matching TRBD1 (6 bases). Germline assignment: CDR1 SGDLS and CDR2 YYNGEE. Trimming took off 4 bases at V and 0 bases at J, with 14 bases between the two ends. This CDR3 comprises 16 residues. CDR3 sequence (DNA): TGTGCCAGCAGCCAGGGGTTGGACCCCTCTGGAAACACCATATATTTT. Amino acid sequence: CASSQGLDPSGNTIYF.

Worth noting for this clone: Other DNA sequences in this sample translate to the same CDR3. This chain uses TRBV30 with TRBJ1-2; D not resolved. CDR3 length equals 11 residues. V was clipped by 4 bases and J by 8 bases, with 11 bases between them. CDR1 and CDR2 from the germline V gene are GTSNPN and SVGIG (reference sequence). The CDR3 loop is CAWTGGVGYTF. The CDR3 bases are TGTGCCTGGACGGGAGGTGTAGGCTACACCTTC. The variable domain in full, with the rest retrieved from reference TRBV30 and TRBJ1-2, is SQTIHQWPATLVQPVGSPLSLECTVEGTSNPNLYWYRQAAGRGLQLLFYSVGIGQISSEVPQNLSASRPQDRQFILSSKKLLLSDSGFYLCAWTGGVGYTFGSGTRLTVV.

This clone was observed a handful of times. This chain uses TRBV30 with TRBJ1-1; D ambiguous. Germline V gives CDR1 GTSNPN, CDR2 SVGIG (reference sequence). CDR3 size: 14 residues. Between the trimmed V and J ends, which lost 0 bases and 0 bases, there was a span of 8 bases. DNA for the CDR3: TGTGCCTGGAGTGTAAACGCGCTGAACACTGAAGCTTTCTTT. Translated, it gives CAWSVNALNTEAFF.

The chain uses TRBV11-2 and TRBJ1-1; a weak D match, TRBD1 (5 bases). V lost 6 bases and J lost 1, with 9 bases in between. The germline gives CDR1 SGHAT, CDR2 FQNNGV. The CDR3 covers 13 residues. The CDR3 sequence: CASSTTGNTEAFF. Here the CDR3 DNA reads TGTGCCAGCAGTACCACAGGGAACACTGAAGCTTTCTTT.

This chain joins TRBV4-1 and TRBJ2-3, with D maybe TRBD2 (5 bases). The CDR3 loop spans 19 amino acids. V lost 1 base to trimming and J lost 2 bases, with 22 bases between them. CDR1 and CDR2 from the germline V gene are MGHRA and YSYEKL. The CDR3 nucleotides are TGCGCCAGCAGCCAAGTCATCTTACTAGGGTTTATTTCCACAGATACGCAGTATTTT. It yields the protein CASSQVILLGFISTDTQYF.

This sequence joins TRBV5-6 and TRBJ2-5; 13 positions match TRBD2. The CDR3 sequence is 18 residues long. The junction had 12 bases not matched to a gene; V was cut back by 3 bases and J by 4 bases. The germline V gene encodes CDR1 SGHDT and CDR2 YYEEEE. The CDR3 loop reads CASSYGTSGVRRVETQYF. The CDR3, as DNA: TGTGCCAGCAGCTATGGGACTAGCGGGGTCCGGAGGGTAGAGACCCAGTACTTC.

The chain recombines TRBV6-2 or TRBV6-3 with TRBJ2-4; 7 nucleotides agree with TRBD2. Germline CDR1 reads MNHEY; CDR2 reads SVGEGT. There are 16 residues in the CDR3. The V and J ends lost 0 bases and 6 bases, in that order; junction bases with no gene match: 8. The CDR3 DNA reads TGTGCCAGCAGTTACTCCCCGGGAGGTATGGGAAACATTCAGTACTTC. Translated: CASSYSPGGMGNIQYF.

The rearrangement links TRBV6-5 to TRBJ1-2; D unclear. CDR3 length: 13 amino acids. Germline V CDR1 and CDR2: MNHEY, SVGAGI. V was clipped by 4 bases and J by 2 bases, with 8 bases between them. The CDR3, as DNA: TGTGCCAGCAGTTCGTCGGGGAACTATGGCTACACCTTC. Translating it yields CASSSSGNYGYTF.

The chain has TRBV19 and TRBJ1-2; maybe TRBD1 (5 bases). This CDR3 contains 15 residues. The V end lost 7 bases, the J end lost 5 bases, and 20 bases lay between the germline ends. Germline CDR1 LNHDA, CDR2 SQIVND (reference sequence). The CDR3 DNA sequence: TGTGCCAGTACCCCCTGGGGCAGGCAAGATTATGGCTACACCTTC. Its protein product is CASTPWGRQDYGYTF.

DNA for the CDR3: TGTGCCAGCAGCTTGTATCAGGGAACTAATGAAAAACTGTTTTTT. It translates to CASSLYQGTNEKLFF. The V gene is TRBV5-4, the J gene TRBJ1-4, with D perhaps TRBD1 (5 bases). The ends were cut back, 1 base at V and 1 base at J, with 8 bases in the middle. Germline V gene sequence: CDR1 SGHNT, CDR2 YYREEE (reference sequence). The length of the CDR3 is 15 residues.

This clone occurred once. The chain employs TRBV30 and TRBJ2-3, with TRBD2 matching over 9 bases. CDR3 length: 15 amino acids. CDR1 and CDR2 from the germline V gene are GTSNPN and SVGIG (reference sequence). Unmatched junction bases numbered 8, after V lost 2 bases and J lost 5 bases. DNA for the CDR3: TGTGCCTGGAGTTATCGCGGGAGGGTGGGAGATACGCAGTATTTT. It yields the protein CAWSYRGRVGDTQYF. Based on the CDR3 plus reference TRBV30 and TRBJ2-3, the full variable domain is SQTIHQWPATLVQPVGSPLSLECTVEGTSNPNLYWYRQAAGRGLQLLFYSVGIGQISSEVPQNLSASRPQDRQFILSSKKLLLSDSGFYLCAWSYRGRVGDTQYFGPGTRLTVL.

The chain couples TRBV5-1 to TRBJ1-4, with a possible D match to TRBD1 (5 bases). Trimming pared 7 bases from V and 3 bases from J, leaving 13 bases between. This CDR3 region has 14 residues. Germline V gene data show CDR1 as SGHRS and CDR2 as YFSETQ. CDR3 protein: CASRVGGANEKLFF. The CDR3 coding sequence is TGCGCCAGCCGAGTGGGGGGTGCTAATGAAAAACTGTTTTTT. The variable domain in full, completed from reference TRBV5-1 and TRBJ1-4, reads KAGVTQTPRYLIKTRGQQVTLSCSPISGHRSVSWYQQTPGQGLQFLFEYFSETQRNKGNFPGRFSGRQFSNSRSEMNVSTLELGDSALYLCASRVGGANEKLFFGSGTQLSVL.

This rearrangement joins TRBV27 to TRBJ1-6; 7 bases are a match to TRBD1. The germline V gene encodes CDR1 MNHEY and CDR2 SMNVEV (reference sequence). This CDR3 contains 14 residues. V gave up 1 base and J gave up 10 bases; unmatched junction bases: 4. CDR3 DNA sequence: TGTGCCAGCAGTTTATGGGACAGTCGATCACCCCTCCACTTT. This encodes CASSLWDSRSPLHF.

The chain couples TRBV7-9 to TRBJ1-1; weak D call: TRBD1 (5 bases). Germline loops: CDR1 SEHNR, CDR2 FQNEAQ (reference sequence). V shed 2 bases and J shed 4 bases, with 14 bases lying between them. CDR3 length: 15 residues. The CDR3 region is CASSLMARVGTEAFF. The CDR3, as DNA: TGTGCCAGCAGCTTAATGGCCAGGGTTGGCACTGAAGCTTTCTTT.

V is TRBV7-9 and J is TRBJ2-1; the match to TRBD2 covers 7 bases. The CDR3 extends over 12 amino acids. J gave up 12 bases and V 5 bases, and 7 bases lay outside the gene matches. CDR1 is SEHNR, CDR2 FQNEAQ, per germline (reference sequence). The CDR3: CASSEIGGGQFF. CDR3 bases: TGTGCCAGCAGCGAGATTGGCGGGGGGCAGTTCTTC. Full variable domain (remainder filled in from reference TRBV7-9 and TRBJ2-1): DTGVSQNPRHKITKRGQNVTFRCDPISEHNRLYWYRQTLGQGPEFLTYFQNEAQLEKSRLLSDRFSAERPKGSFSTLEIQRTEQGDSAMYLCASSEIGGGQFFGPGTRLTVL.

V is TRBV2 and J is TRBJ2-1, with TRBD2 identical over 13 bases. V lost 5 bases and J lost 4; bases outside the gene matches: 2. CDR3 length equals 15 residues. From germline, CDR1 is SNHLY and CDR2 FYNNEI. Written as DNA, the CDR3 is TGTGCCAGCAGTAAGGGACTAGCGGGGTACAATGAGCAGTTCTTC. Translation gives CASSKGLAGYNEQFF.

This sequence joins TRBV7-8 and TRBJ2-7; 10 positions agree with TRBD1. V gave up 4 bases and J gave up 4 bases; unmatched junction bases: 7. The germline gives CDR1 SGHVS, CDR2 FQNEAQ. This CDR3 has 15 amino acids. CDR3 protein: CASSWRQGALYEQYF. Written as DNA, the CDR3 is TGTGCCAGCAGCTGGAGACAGGGGGCTCTTTACGAGCAGTACTTC.

The chain has TRBV3-1 (or the pseudogene TRBV3-2) and TRBJ1-3, with a tentative D call TRBD1 (5 bases). CDR1 and CDR2 from the germline V gene are LGHDT and YNNKEL (reference sequence). This CDR3 has 14 residues. Trimming stripped 5 bases from V and 0 bases from J, with 8 bases between. CDR3 residues: CASSYDSSGNTIYF. The CDR3 coding sequence is TGTGCCAGCAGCTATGACAGCTCTGGAAACACCATATATTTT.

The rearrangement joins TRBV4-2 to TRBJ1-4, with 10 nucleotides matching TRBD1. Per the germline V gene, CDR1 is LGHNA and CDR2 is YNFKEQ. V lost 4 bases to trimming and J lost 2 bases; unmatched junction nucleotides: 4. The CDR3 length is 16 residues. CDR3 loop: CASSPGQGSTNEKLFF. The CDR3 DNA reads TGTGCCAGCAGCCCGGGACAGGGGTCGACTAATGAAAAACTGTTTTTT.

This chain uses TRBV19 with TRBJ1-6, with no clear D. This CDR3 has 14 residues. CDR1 is LNHDA and CDR2 is SQIVND in the germline V gene (reference sequence). Trimming stripped 3 bases from V and 0 bases from J, with 3 bases between. CDR3: CASSISSYNSPLHF. CDR3 in DNA: TGTGCCAGTAGTATCAGCTCCTATAATTCACCCCTCCACTTT.

This clone came up a few times. This chain uses TRBV11-2 with TRBJ2-3, with TRBD2 as a possible D gene (6 bases). This CDR3 contains 16 residues. The germline V and J ends were trimmed by 1 base and 0 bases, with 11 bases remaining between them. Germline V gene data show CDR1 as SGHAT and CDR2 as FQNNGV. This CDR3 reads CASSLVGGRSTDTQYF. CDR3 nucleotides: TGTGCCAGCAGCTTAGTGGGGGGTCGAAGCACAGATACGCAGTATTTT.

The CDR3 DNA reads as TGTGCCAGCAGTGAACAGGTCTACGAGCAGTACTTC. Its translation: CASSEQVYEQYF. V gene TRBV6-1 combines with J gene TRBJ2-7; D gene ambiguous. The V end was cut by 2 bases, the J end by 3 bases, with 5 bases between. The CDR3 sequence is 12 residues long. Germline loops: CDR1 MNHNS, CDR2 SASEGT.

This clone was recorded once. V gene TRBV18 combines with J gene TRBJ1-3, with D possibly being TRBD1 (6 bases). The CDR3 totals 15 residues. V was trimmed by 3 bases and J by 0 bases, leaving 9 bases between them. Germline loops: CDR1 KGHSH, CDR2 LQKENI. The CDR3, as DNA: TGTGCCAGCTCACCGTCGGACAGCTCTGGAAACACCATATATTTT. It specifies CASSPSDSSGNTIYF.